This T cell receptor (beta chain) was recorded in a study of T cells in Graves' hyperthyroidism and ophthalmopathy. Broader study findings: Blood also carried most thyroid clonotypes expanded above 0.001. Ophthalmopathy cases were set apart from stable hyperthyroidism by a 13 V-J model.

V shed 6 bases, J shed 7 bases, and the junction held 9 bases outside the gene matches. Looked up from germline, CDR1 is MDHEN and CDR2 is SYDVKM. The CDR3 runs 14 residues. Clinical symptoms, serum thyroxine and TRAb, thyroid ultrasound and orbital computed tomography were used for the diagnoses. Amplification targeted TCR beta CDR3 regions from RNA transcripts. HTBI primers were used for first-round RT-PCR of the TCR CDR3. Using its own MiXCR run on the multiplex PCR reads, TCRdb lists one record per CDR3 protein. The sample consists of 500,000 to 750,000 distinct CDR3 sequences, approximately 15% of them appearing once. In this sample, this clonotype turned up many times. Its antigen is currently unknown.

The chain joins TRBV28 to TRBJ1-2; the match to TRBD1 covers 9 bases. The source of this sequence is a woman aged 18-29 years with Graves' ophthalmopathy. The sequenced sample was blood. The CDR3 here is CASRSSGQGRGYTF. The CDR3 bases are TGTGCCAGCAGATCCTCCGGACAGGGGCGTGGCTACACCTTC.